A selection of T cell receptor beta chains follows, all from one sample in a study of OX40 agonist ivuxolimab in advanced cancers. Clones were sequenced by immunoSEQ multiplex PCR, and TCRdb holds only the in-frame ones, with some missing. The sample carries about 21,000 clones, around 86% recorded once. Here the sequenced sample was CD4+ or CD8+ T cells sorted from blood, taken in a trial of the OX40 agonist ivuxolimab. The receptors stem from an adult with an advanced solid tumor such as melanoma, head and neck, liver or kidney cancer. CDR3s include the opening cysteine and the closing phenylalanine or tryptophan. Fields, in order: CDR3 DNA, CDR3 protein, clone size, V gene, J gene, D gene. A D gene is named only where the DNA matches it firmly. Some rows mark clone size as missing; the rest say once, few, many or name a class of expanded clone.

TGTGCCAGCAGCCCCAACCTCGGGACTAAGAATGAGCAGTTCTTC	CASSPNLGTKNEQFF	few	TRBV7-3	TRBJ2-1	TRBD2
TGTGCCAGCAGTTACGGCGCGTGGGGATCGAACACTGAAGCTTTCTTT	CASSYGAWGSNTEAFF	few	TRBV6-5	TRBJ1-1	-
TGTGCCAGCAGCCAAAAAAACAGGGTTCAGGGTGAAGCTTTCTTT	CASSQKNRVQGEAFF	once	TRBV4-2	TRBJ1-1	-
TGTGCCAGCAGCTCACCTAGGACAGGGGTCGGCGAGCAGTACTTC	CASSSPRTGVGEQYF	-	TRBV7-6	TRBJ2-7	TRBD1
TGCGCCAGCAGCCCATTACAGGGTACGGCCTACGAGCAGTACTTC	CASSPLQGTAYEQYF	-	TRBV5-1	TRBJ2-7	-
TGTGCCAGCAGTCAACTCTACGAGCAGTACTTC	CASSQLYEQYF	-	TRBV6-5	TRBJ2-7	-
TGTGCCAGCTCACAAGGGCTGGCTCAAGAGACCCAGTACTTC	CASSQGLAQETQYF	once	TRBV18	TRBJ2-5	-
TGTGCCAGCAGCGTAGATTCCGGGCGGGAAGGCTACACCTTC	CASSVDSGREGYTF	once	TRBV9	TRBJ1-2	-
TGTGCCAGCAGCTTGGGATTGCGACTAGCGGGAGGGCAAGAGACCCAGTACTTC	CASSLGLRLAGGQETQYF	-	TRBV5-5	TRBJ2-5	TRBD2
TGTGCCAGCAGTTACTCGCTGGCTGAAGCTTTCTTT	CASSYSLAEAFF	-	TRBV6-6	TRBJ1-1	-
TGTGCCAGCAGCCGAGGAACAGGGGGCTTCTATGGCTACACCTTC	CASSRGTGGFYGYTF	-	TRBV6-1	TRBJ1-2	TRBD1
TGTGCCAGCACCCCCGTCAGGGGTGGGGAAAAACTGTTTTTT	CASTPVRGGEKLFF	-	TRBV6-6	TRBJ1-4	-
TGCGCCAGCAGCTGGGGACAGGGAGGCACCGGGGAGCTGTTTTTT	CASSWGQGGTGELFF	-	TRBV5-1	TRBJ2-2	TRBD1
TGTGCCAGCACCAACCCTGGGTGGGGCTCAGGATACACCATATATTTT	CASTNPGWGSGYTIYF	-	TRBV7-2	TRBJ1-3	-
TGTGCCAGCAGCTTTTCCGGACAGCTAAACATTCAGTACTTC	CASSFSGQLNIQYF	-	TRBV7-8	TRBJ2-4	-
TGTGCCAGCAGTTACCCCCAAAACACAGATACGCAGTATTTT	CASSYPQNTDTQYF	-	TRBV6-6	TRBJ2-3	-
TGTGCCAGCAGCTTTTCCCGGACCAGAACGACAGATACGCAGTATTTT	CASSFSRTRTTDTQYF	few	TRBV11-3	TRBJ2-3	-
TGTGCCAGCAGCTTGTACCCACAAGAGACCCAGTACTTC	CASSLYPQETQYF	-	TRBV5-6	TRBJ2-5	-
TGTGCCAGCAGCCAAGATGGGACAGGAAACTATGGCTACACCTTC	CASSQDGTGNYGYTF	-	TRBV4-2	TRBJ1-2	TRBD1
TGTGCCAGTAAAAGTTCTCAGGGAAGGACTAATTTCCAGCCCCAGCATTTT	CASKSSQGRTNFQPQHF	-	TRBV19	TRBJ1-5	-
TGTGCCAGCGCCTTAACAGATACGCAGTATTTT	CASALTDTQYF	once	TRBV5-5	TRBJ2-3	-
TGTGCCTGGAGCCGCAGGGGGCAAGTTGACACCGGGGAGCTGTTTTTT	CAWSRRGQVDTGELFF	-	TRBV30	TRBJ2-2	TRBD1
TGTGCCAGCAGTTTCGGGATCCACTATGGCTACACCTTC	CASSFGIHYGYTF	-	TRBV27	TRBJ1-2	-
TGTGCCAGCAGCCGCCGGGCCCAGAACACCGGGGAGCTGTTTTTT	CASSRRAQNTGELFF	-	TRBV11-2	TRBJ2-2	-
TGTGCCAGCGTGTCGGGGGCGTCCTACGAGCAGTACTTC	CASVSGASYEQYF	-	TRBV6-5	TRBJ2-7	-
TGTGCCAGCAGCTTGGTGCCGACAGGCACTGAAGCTTTCTTT	CASSLVPTGTEAFF	-	TRBV5-6	TRBJ1-1	-
TGTGCCAGCAGCCTGAGAGGCAATGAGCAGTTCTTC	CASSLRGNEQFF	-	TRBV2	TRBJ2-1	-
TGTGCCTGGAGTGCCAGCTTTAGCAATCAGCCCCAGCATTTT	CAWSASFSNQPQHF	-	TRBV30	TRBJ1-5	-
TGCGCCAGCACGGGTTCCAGTCCCTACGAGCAGTACTTC	CASTGSSPYEQYF	-	TRBV5-1	TRBJ2-7	-
TGCGCCAGCAGCTTGGCCGGGGGGCTGGGGAATGAGCAGTTCTTC	CASSLAGGLGNEQFF	-	TRBV5-1	TRBJ2-1	-
TGTGCCAGTAGTCGATTTGCAGCGAGCCGACCTTACAATGAGCAGTTCTTC	CASSRFAASRPYNEQFF	-	TRBV19	TRBJ2-1	-
TGCGCCAGCAGCTTGGCCAATACCCGGGATACGCAGTATTTT	CASSLANTRDTQYF	-	TRBV5-1	TRBJ2-3	-
TGTGCCAGTAGTAAAGTGGGCTCTAGCACAGATACGCAGTATTTT	CASSKVGSSTDTQYF	-	TRBV19	TRBJ2-3	-
TGTGCCATCAGTAAAAATACCGGGACAGACTATGGCTACACCTTC	CAISKNTGTDYGYTF	-	TRBV10-3	TRBJ1-2	TRBD1
TGTGCCAGCAGCTCATCAGGAGGCTACGAGCAGTACTTC	CASSSSGGYEQYF	-	TRBV7-9	TRBJ2-7	-
TGTGCCAGTAGTATACGACTAACGTATAGCAATCAGCCCCAGCATTTT	CASSIRLTYSNQPQHF	-	TRBV19	TRBJ1-5	-
TGTGCCAGCAGTTTATTAGGCTTACATAGCAATCAGCCCCAGCATTTT	CASSLLGLHSNQPQHF	-	TRBV27	TRBJ1-5	-
TGTGCCAGTAGTCGGGGAACAGTGGCTGGGGCCAACGTCCTGACTTTC	CASSRGTVAGANVLTF	-	TRBV19	TRBJ2-6	-
TGTGCCAGCACCAAACCTGGGGGCACAGATACGCAGTATTTT	CASTKPGGTDTQYF	-	TRBV6-6	TRBJ2-3	-